This T cell receptor (beta chain) is from a study of blood T cell repertoires in COVID-19. Across the study: Samples of COVID-19 (acute and convalescent) were obtained from the United States, Italy and Spain. PBMCs, B-cell-depleted T cells, or T cells were the source of the cDNA or gDNA that made up the material.

With 0 bases removed from V and 0 bases from J, the gap between germline ends came to 13 bases. Germline assignment: CDR1 SGHTS and CDR2 YDEGEE. This CDR3 has 17 residues. Per the authors' pipeline: Reference gene primer amplification yielded estimated nucleated cell counts. Assay: immunoSEQ multiplex PCR; the TCRdb copy retains only in-frame clones and omits some. D and trimming were read from the DNA, whereas the V and J calls and clone size are those reported in that table. The sample carries 85,000 to 95,000 clones, roughly 78% recorded once. The rearrangement uses TRBV5-8 and TRBJ2-1; D call uncertain. This clonotype originated in a woman at least 80 years old with acute or convalescent COVID-19. Sequenced material: peripheral blood. The CDR3 nucleotides read TGTGCCAGCAGCTTGGGAGAGTTTAGAAGCTCCTACAATGAGCAGTTCTTC. Its protein product is CASSLGEFRSSYNEQFF.